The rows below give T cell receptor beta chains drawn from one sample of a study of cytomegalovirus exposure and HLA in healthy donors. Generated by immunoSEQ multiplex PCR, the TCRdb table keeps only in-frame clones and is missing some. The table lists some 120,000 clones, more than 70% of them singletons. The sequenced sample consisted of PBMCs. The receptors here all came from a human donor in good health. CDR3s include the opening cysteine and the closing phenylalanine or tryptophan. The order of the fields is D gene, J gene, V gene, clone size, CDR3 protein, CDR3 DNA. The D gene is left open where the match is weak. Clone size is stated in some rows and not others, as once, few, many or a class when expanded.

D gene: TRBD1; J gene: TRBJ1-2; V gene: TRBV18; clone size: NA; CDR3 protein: CASSPGTEMINYGYTF; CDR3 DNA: TGTGCCAGCTCACCAGGGACAGAAATGATTAACTATGGCTACACCTTC
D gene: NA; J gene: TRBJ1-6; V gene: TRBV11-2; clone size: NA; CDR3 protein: CASSSWSNSPLHF; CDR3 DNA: TGTGCCAGCTCCTCTTGGAGTAATTCACCCCTCCACTTT
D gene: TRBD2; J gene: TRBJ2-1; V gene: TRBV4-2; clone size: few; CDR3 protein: CASSQDVASGYNEQFF; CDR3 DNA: TGTGCCAGCAGCCAAGATGTCGCTAGCGGTTACAATGAGCAGTTCTTC
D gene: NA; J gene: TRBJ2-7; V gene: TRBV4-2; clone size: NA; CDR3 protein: CASSPGDSYEQYF; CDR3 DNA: TGTGCCAGCAGCCCAGGGGACTCCTACGAGCAGTACTTC
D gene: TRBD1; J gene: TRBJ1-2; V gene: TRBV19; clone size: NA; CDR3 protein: CASSIDRAGGPYGYTF; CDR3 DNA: TGTGCCAGTAGTATAGATCGCGCAGGGGGCCCCTATGGCTACACCTTC
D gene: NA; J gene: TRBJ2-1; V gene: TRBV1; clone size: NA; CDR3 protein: CTSSHPDNEQFF; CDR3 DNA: TGCACCAGCAGCCATCCGGACAATGAGCAGTTCTTC
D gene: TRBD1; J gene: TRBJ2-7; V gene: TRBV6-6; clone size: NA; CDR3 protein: CASSLGQGGVEQYF; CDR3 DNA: TGTGCCAGCAGCCTTGGACAGGGTGGGGTCGAGCAGTACTTC
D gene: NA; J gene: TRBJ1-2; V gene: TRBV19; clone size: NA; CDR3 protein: CASSKGGGHPHLGYTF; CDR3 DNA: TGTGCCAGTAGTAAGGGGGGGGGACATCCACACCTAGGCTACACCTTC
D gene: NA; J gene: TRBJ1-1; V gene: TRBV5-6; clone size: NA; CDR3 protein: CASSLFGGIEAFF; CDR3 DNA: TGTGCCAGCAGCTTGTTCGGGGGAATCGAAGCTTTCTTT
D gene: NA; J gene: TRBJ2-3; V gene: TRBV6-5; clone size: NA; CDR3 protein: CASRTSTDTQYF; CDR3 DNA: TGTGCCAGCCGGACTAGCACAGATACGCAGTATTTT
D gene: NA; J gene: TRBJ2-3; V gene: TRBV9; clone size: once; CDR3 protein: CASSVSRGPLTDTQYF; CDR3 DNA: TGTGCCAGCAGCGTCTCGCGGGGACCCTTAACAGATACGCAGTATTTT
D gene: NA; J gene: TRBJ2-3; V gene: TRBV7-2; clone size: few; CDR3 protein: CASSLFGGSTDTQYF; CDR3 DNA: TGTGCCAGCAGCTTATTCGGCGGTAGCACAGATACGCAGTATTTT
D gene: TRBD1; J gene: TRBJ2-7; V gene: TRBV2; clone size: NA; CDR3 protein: CASTKRRQGGSYEQYF; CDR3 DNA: TGTGCCAGCACCAAAAGGCGACAGGGGGGTTCCTACGAGCAGTACTTC
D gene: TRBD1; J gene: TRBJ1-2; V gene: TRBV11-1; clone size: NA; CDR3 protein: CASSLSTGDYGYTF; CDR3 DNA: TGTGCCAGCAGCTTATCAACAGGGGACTATGGCTACACCTTC
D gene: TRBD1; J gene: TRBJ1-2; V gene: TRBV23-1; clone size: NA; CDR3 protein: CASSRGPKDRGGDGYTF; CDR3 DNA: TGCGCCAGCAGTCGGGGACCCAAGGACAGGGGGGGGGATGGCTACACCTTC
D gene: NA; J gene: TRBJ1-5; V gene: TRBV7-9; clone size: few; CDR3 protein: CASSLGHLDWDQPQHF; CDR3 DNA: TGTGCCAGCAGCTTGGGACACCTCGACTGGGATCAGCCCCAGCATTTT
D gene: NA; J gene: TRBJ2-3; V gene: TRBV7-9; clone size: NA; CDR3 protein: CASSFTPQGPSSYF; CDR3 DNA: TGTGCCAGCAGCTTTACCCCCCAGGGGCCCTCATCCTATTTT
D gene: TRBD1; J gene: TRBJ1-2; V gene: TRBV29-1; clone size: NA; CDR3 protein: CSVGTGSPANYGYTF; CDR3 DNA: TGCAGCGTCGGGACAGGGTCCCCGGCTAACTATGGCTACACCTTC
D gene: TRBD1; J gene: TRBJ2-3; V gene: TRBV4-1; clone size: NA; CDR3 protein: CASSHLDRGSTDTQYF; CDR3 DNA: TGCGCCAGCAGCCACCTGGACAGGGGAAGCACAGATACGCAGTATTTT
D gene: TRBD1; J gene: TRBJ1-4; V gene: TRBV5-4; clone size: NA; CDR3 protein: CASSWDRAHNEKLFF; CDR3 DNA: TGTGCCAGCAGCTGGGACAGGGCCCATAATGAAAAACTGTTTTTT
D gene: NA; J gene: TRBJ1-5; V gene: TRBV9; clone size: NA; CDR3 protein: CASSDGGLQPQHF; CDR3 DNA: TGTGCCAGCAGCGACGGAGGGTTGCAGCCCCAGCATTTT
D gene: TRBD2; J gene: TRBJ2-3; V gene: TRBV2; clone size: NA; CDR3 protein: CASSVLRGVTDTQYF; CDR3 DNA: TGTGCCAGCAGTGTACTTCGGGGGGTCACAGATACGCAGTATTTT